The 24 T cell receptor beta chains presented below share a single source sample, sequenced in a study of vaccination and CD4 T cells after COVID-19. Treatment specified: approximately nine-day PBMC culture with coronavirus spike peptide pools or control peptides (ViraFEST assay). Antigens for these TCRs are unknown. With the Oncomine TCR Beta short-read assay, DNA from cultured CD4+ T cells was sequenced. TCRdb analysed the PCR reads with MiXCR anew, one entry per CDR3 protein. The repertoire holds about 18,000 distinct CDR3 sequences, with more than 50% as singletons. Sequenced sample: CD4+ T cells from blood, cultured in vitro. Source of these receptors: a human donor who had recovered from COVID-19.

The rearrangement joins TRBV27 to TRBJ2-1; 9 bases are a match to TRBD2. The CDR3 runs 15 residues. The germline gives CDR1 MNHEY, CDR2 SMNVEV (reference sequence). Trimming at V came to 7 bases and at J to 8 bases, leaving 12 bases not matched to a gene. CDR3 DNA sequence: TGTGCCAGCAACCGCCGGGCTAGCGGGATCTATGAGCAGTTCTTC. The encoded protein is CASNRRASGIYEQFF.

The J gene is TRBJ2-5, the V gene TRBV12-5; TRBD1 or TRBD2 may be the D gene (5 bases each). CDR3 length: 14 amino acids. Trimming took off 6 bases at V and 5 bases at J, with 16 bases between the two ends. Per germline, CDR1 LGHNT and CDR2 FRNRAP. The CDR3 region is CASGDGTSWETQYF. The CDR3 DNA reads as TGTGCTAGTGGGGACGGGACCTCCTGGGAGACCCAGTACTTC.

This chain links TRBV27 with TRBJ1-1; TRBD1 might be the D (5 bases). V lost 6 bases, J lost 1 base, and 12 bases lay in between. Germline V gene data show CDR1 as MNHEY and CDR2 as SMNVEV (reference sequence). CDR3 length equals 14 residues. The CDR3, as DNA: TGTGCCAGCAGCCATGACAGAGAGAACACTGAAGCTTTCTTT. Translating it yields CASSHDRENTEAFF.

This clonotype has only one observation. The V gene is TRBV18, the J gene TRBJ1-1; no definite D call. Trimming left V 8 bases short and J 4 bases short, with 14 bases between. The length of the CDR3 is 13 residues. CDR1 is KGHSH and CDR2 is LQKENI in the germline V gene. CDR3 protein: CASQLPASTEAFF. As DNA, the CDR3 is TGTGCCAGCCAACTGCCGGCGAGCACTGAAGCTTTCTTT.

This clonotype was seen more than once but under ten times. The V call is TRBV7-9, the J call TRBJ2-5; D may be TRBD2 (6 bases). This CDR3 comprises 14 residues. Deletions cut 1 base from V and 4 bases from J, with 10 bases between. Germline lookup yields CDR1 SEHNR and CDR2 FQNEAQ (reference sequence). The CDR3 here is CASSLGISGETQYF. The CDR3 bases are TGTGCCAGCAGCTTAGGTATTAGCGGAGAGACCCAGTACTTC.

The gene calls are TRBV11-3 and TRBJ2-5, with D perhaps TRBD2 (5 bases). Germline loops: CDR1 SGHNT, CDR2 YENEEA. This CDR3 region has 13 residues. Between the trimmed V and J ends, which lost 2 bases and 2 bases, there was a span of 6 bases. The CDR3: CASSLSGQETQYF. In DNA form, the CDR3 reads TGTGCCAGCAGCTTATCGGGGCAAGAGACCCAGTACTTC.

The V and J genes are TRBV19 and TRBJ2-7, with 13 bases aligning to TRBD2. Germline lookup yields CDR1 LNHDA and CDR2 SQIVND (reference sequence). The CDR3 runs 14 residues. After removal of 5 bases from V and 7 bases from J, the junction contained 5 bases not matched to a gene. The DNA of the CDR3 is TGTGCCAGTAGTGTGGGACTAGCGGGAAGAGAGCAGTACTTC. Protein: CASSVGLAGREQYF.

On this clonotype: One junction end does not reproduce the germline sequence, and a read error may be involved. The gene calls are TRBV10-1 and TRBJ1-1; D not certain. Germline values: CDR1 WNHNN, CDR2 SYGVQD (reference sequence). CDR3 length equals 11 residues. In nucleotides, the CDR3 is TGCGCCAGCAGATCCGTACACTGTGGGCTCTTT. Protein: CASRSVHCGLF.

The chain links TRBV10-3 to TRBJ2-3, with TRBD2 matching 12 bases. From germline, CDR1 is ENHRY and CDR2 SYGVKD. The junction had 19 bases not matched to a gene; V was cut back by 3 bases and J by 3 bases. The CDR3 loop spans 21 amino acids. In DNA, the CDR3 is TGTGCCATCAGTGATCCTAGCGGGAGGGCCGGGGACCGCACGCGGACAGATACGCAGTATTTT. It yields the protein CAISDPSGRAGDRTRTDTQYF.

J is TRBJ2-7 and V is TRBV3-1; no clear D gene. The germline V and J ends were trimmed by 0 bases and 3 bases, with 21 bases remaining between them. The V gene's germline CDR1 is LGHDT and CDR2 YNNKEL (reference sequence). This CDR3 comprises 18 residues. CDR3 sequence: CASSQDRYPLSGYYEQYF. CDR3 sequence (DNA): TGTGCCAGCAGCCAAGACAGATACCCTCTCTCCGGCTACTACGAGCAGTACTTC.

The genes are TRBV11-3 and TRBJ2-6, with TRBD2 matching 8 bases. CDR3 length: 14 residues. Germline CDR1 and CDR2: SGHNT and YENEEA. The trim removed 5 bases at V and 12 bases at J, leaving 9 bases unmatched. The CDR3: CASSLTGGTSVLTF. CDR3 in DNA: TGTGCCAGCAGCCTCACGGGGGGGACCTCCGTCCTGACTTTC.

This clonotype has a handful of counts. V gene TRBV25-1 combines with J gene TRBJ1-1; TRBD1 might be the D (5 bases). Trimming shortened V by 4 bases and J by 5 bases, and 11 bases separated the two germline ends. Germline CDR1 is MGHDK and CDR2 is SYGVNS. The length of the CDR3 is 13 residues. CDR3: CASSATVLTEAFF. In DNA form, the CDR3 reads TGTGCCAGCAGTGCGACAGTTTTGACTGAAGCTTTCTTT. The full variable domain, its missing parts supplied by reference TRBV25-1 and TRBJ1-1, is EADIYQTPRYLVIGTGKKITLECSQTMGHDKMYWYQQDPGMELHLIHYSYGVNSTEKGDLSSESTVSRIRTEHFPLTLESARPSHTSQYLCASSATVLTEAFFGQGTRLTVV.

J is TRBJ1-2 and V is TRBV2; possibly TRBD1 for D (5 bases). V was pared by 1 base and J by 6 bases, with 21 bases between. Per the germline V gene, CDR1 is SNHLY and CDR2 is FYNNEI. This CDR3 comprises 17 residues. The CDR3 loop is CASSEDVLIIQGDGYTF. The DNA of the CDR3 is TGTGCCAGCAGTGAAGATGTGTTGATCATCCAGGGAGATGGCTACACCTTC.

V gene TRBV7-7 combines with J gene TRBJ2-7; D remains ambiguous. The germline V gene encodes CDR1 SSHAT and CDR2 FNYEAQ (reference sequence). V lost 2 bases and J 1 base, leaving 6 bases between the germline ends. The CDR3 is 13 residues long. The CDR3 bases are TGTGCCAGCAGCTTATCAGGTTCCTACGAGCAGTACTTC. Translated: CASSLSGSYEQYF.

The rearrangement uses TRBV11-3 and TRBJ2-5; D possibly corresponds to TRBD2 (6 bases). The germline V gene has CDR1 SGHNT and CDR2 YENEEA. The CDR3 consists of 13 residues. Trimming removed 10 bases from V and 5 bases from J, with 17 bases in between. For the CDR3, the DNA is TGTGCCATACGGGAGCCCTCGGGGGAGACCCAGTACTTC. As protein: CAIREPSGETQYF.

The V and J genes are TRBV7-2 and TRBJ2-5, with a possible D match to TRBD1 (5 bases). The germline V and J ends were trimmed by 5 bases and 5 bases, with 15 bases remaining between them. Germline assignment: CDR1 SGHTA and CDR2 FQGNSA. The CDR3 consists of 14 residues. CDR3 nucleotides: TGTGCCAGCAGCCCGGACATGTTGTGGGAGACCCAGTACTTC. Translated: CASSPDMLWETQYF.

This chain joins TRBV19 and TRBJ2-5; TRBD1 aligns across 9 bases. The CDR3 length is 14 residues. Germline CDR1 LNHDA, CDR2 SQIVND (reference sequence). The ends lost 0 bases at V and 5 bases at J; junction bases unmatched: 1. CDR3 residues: CASSIDGTGETQYF. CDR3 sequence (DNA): TGTGCCAGTAGTATAGATGGGACAGGGGAGACCCAGTACTTC.

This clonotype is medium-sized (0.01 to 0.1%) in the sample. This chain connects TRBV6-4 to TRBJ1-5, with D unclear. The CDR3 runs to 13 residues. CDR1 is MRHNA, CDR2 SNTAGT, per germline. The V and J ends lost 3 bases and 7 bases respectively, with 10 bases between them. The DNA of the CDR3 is TGTGCCAGCAGTGAACAGTCCGGCCAGCCCCAGCATTTT. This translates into CASSEQSGQPQHF.

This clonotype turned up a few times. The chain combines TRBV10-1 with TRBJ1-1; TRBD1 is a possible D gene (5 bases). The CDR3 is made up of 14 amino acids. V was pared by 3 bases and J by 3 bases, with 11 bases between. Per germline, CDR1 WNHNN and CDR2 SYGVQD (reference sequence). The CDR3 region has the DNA TGCGCCAGCAGTGAAGCTCAAGGGGACACTGAAGCTTTCTTT. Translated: CASSEAQGDTEAFF.

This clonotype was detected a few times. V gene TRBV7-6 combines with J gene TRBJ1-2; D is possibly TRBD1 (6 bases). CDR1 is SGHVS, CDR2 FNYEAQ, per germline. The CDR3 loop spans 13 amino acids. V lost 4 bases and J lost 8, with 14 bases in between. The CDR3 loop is CASSSQGSGGYTF. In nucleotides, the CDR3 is TGTGCCAGCAGCTCGCAGGGGTCCGGGGGCTACACCTTC.

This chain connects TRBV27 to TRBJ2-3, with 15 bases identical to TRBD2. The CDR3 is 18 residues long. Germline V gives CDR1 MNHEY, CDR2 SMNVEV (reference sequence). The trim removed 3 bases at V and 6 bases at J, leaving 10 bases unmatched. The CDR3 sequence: CASSFTWTSGRAWDTQYF. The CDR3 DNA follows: TGTGCCAGCAGTTTCACCTGGACTAGCGGGAGGGCTTGGGATACGCAGTATTTT.

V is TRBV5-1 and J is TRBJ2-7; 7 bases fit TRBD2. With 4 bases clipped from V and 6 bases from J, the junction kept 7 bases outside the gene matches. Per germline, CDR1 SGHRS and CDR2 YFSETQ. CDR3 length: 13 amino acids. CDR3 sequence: CASSTTGEGEQYF. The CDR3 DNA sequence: TGCGCCAGCAGCACCACGGGGGAGGGCGAGCAGTACTTC.

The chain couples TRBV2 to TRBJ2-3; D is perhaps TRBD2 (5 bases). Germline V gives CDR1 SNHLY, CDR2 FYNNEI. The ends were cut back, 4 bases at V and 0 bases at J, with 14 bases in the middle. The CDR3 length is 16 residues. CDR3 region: CASSAIGLTSTDTQYF. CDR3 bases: TGTGCCAGCAGTGCAATCGGACTGACTAGCACAGATACGCAGTATTTT.

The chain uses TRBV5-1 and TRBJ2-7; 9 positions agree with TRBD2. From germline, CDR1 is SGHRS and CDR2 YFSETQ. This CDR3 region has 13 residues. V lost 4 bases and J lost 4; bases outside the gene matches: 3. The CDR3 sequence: CASSASGTYEQYF. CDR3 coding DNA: TGCGCCAGCAGCGCTAGCGGGACGTACGAGCAGTACTTC.